A selection of T cell receptor beta chains follows, all from one sample in a study of blood T cell repertoires in COVID-19. Using immunoSEQ multiplex PCR, the repertoire was profiled, and TCRdb retains in-frame clones only, with some absent. The table shows 300,000 to 350,000 clones, with 90% occurring only once. The specimen was PBMCs or T cells enriched from blood (not recorded which). These receptors all come from a woman aged 25 to 39 who had been exposed to COVID-19. The CDR3 runs from the conserved cysteine through the conserved F or W. The D gene is left open where the match is weak. Size tells how often a clone was seen (once, few, many) or the class of an expanded clone, and some rows leave it out.

J | size | V | D | DNA | CDR3
TRBJ2-5 | - | TRBV29-1 | - | TGCAGCGTGGTAGGGGCGCAGGAGACCCAGTACTTC | CSVVGAQETQYF
TRBJ2-5 | - | TRBV5-1 | TRBD2 | TGCGCCAGCAGCTTGGCCCCGGGACTACAAGAGACCCAGTACTTC | CASSLAPGLQETQYF
TRBJ1-6 | once | TRBV5-1 | TRBD1 | TGCGCCAGCCGGGCGTTCGCCATACGGGACAGGTATTCACCCCTCCACTTT | CASRAFAIRDRYSPLHF
TRBJ2-3 | - | TRBV6-5 | TRBD2 | TGTGCCAGCAGACTGCAGGCTAGCGGGGGTGATACGCAGTATTTT | CASRLQASGGDTQYF
TRBJ1-2 | - | TRBV5-4 | TRBD1 | TGTGCCAGCAGCTTGGATGCGACAGGGCACTATGGCTACACCTTC | CASSLDATGHYGYTF
TRBJ1-4 | - | TRBV29-1 | TRBD1 | TGCAGCGTTGAAGGGACAGGGCTTGAGGAAAAACTGTTTTTT | CSVEGTGLEEKLFF
TRBJ1-6 | - | TRBV14 | - | TGTGCCAGCAGCCGGACCTGGGGGGACTATAATTCACCCCTCCACTTT | CASSRTWGDYNSPLHF
TRBJ2-2 | - | TRBV12-5 | - | TGTGCTAGTGGTTTGGATCAGGGTAACACCGGGGAGCTGTTTTTT | CASGLDQGNTGELFF
TRBJ1-6 | - | TRBV3-1/TRBV3-2 | - | TGTGCCAGCAGCCAAGGGGGAGGGAATAATTCACCCCTCCACTTT | CASSQGGGNNSPLHF
TRBJ2-3 | - | TRBV7-3 | - | TGTGCCAGCAGCTTAGGGGAGAACAGGGCAGATACGCAGTATTTT | CASSLGENRADTQYF
TRBJ1-1 | - | TRBV4-2 | TRBD1 | TGTGCCAGCAGCCAAGCATCACAGGGGGCCGGTTTCGCTTTCTTT | CASSQASQGAGFAFF
TRBJ2-3 | - | TRBV19 | - | TGTGCCAGTAGTCCCCGACGGGGGGCCGGCACAGATACGCAGTATTTT | CASSPRRGAGTDTQYF
TRBJ1-6 | once | TRBV27 | TRBD1 | TGTGCCAGCAGGGGACAGGGGTGGCATTCACCCCTCCACTTT | CASRGQGWHSPLHF
TRBJ1-1 | - | TRBV21-1 | - | TGTGCCAGCAGCATATACAGGGTATCCGAAGCTTTCTTT | CASSIYRVSEAFF
TRBJ1-4 | - | TRBV19 | TRBD1 | TGTGCCAGTAGTGCCGACAGGGGGCTGCGTGAAAAACTGTTTTTT | CASSADRGLREKLFF
TRBJ1-2 | - | TRBV30 | TRBD1 | TGTGCCTGGAGTGTACGAATCACTAGACAGGGTGGGGGGTATGGCTACACCTTC | CAWSVRITRQGGGYGYTF
TRBJ2-2 | - | TRBV7-9 | TRBD2 | TGTGCCAGCAGCTTCCGAGCGGGGGGCCGCACCGGGGAGCTGTTTTTT | CASSFRAGGRTGELFF
TRBJ2-7 | - | TRBV5-6 | - | TGTGCCAGCAGCTTGGAGGGGACAAATACGCCTCCCTACGAGCAGTACTTC | CASSLEGTNTPPYEQYF
TRBJ1-1 | once | TRBV5-1 | - | TGCGCCAGCAGACCGACAGGATTGAACACTGAAGCTTTCTTT | CASRPTGLNTEAFF
TRBJ2-5 | - | TRBV9 | - | TGTGCCAGCAGCGTAGTACCCGGGGGGACCCAGTACTTC | CASSVVPGGTQYF
TRBJ2-2 | - | TRBV19 | - | TGTGCCAGTAGTATAGTCTCCACATTGAACACCGGGGAGCTGTTTTTT | CASSIVSTLNTGELFF
TRBJ2-5 | - | TRBV27 | - | TGTGCCAGCAGTGCTTTGTGGGGGGTCGGGACCCAGTACTTC | CASSALWGVGTQYF
TRBJ1-6 | - | TRBV5-1 | TRBD1 | TGCGCCAGCAGCTTGCAGACAGGGGGCTCTTCACCCCTCCACTTT | CASSLQTGGSSPLHF
TRBJ2-7 | - | TRBV6-4 | TRBD1 | TGTGCCAGCAGTGGTTACAGGGGCCGTAGCTCCTACGAGCAGTACTTC | CASSGYRGRSSYEQYF
TRBJ2-5 | - | TRBV3-1/TRBV3-2 | - | TGTGCCAGCCGAACACAGGGATCACAAGAGACCCAGTACTTC | CASRTQGSQETQYF
TRBJ1-3 | - | TRBV28 | - | TGTGCCAGCAGTTCGTCAGGGAAGGGAAACACCATATATTTT | CASSSSGKGNTIYF
TRBJ1-4 | - | TRBV9 | TRBD1 | TGTGCCAGCAGCAAACGGACAGGGGGTTCAGGAAATGAAAAACTGTTTTTT | CASSKRTGGSGNEKLFF
TRBJ1-1 | - | TRBV19 | TRBD1 | TGTGCCAGTAGTGTAGGACAGGGGGCGCTTAACACTGAAGCTTTCTTT | CASSVGQGALNTEAFF
TRBJ2-2 | - | TRBV2 | TRBD1 | TGTGCCAGCAGAGGACAGGGGGGCGGGGAGCTGTTTTTT | CASRGQGGGELFF
TRBJ1-3 | - | TRBV4-1 | - | TGCGCCAGCAGCCAAGTCCAGGGAGGAGGAAACACCATATATTTT | CASSQVQGGGNTIYF
TRBJ1-5 | - | TRBV4-1 | - | TGCGCCAGCAGCCAAGAGGGGGGGCTAAGCAATCAGCCCCAGCATTTT | CASSQEGGLSNQPQHF